This T cell receptor beta chain is drawn from a study of blood T cell repertoires in COVID-19. Researchers sorted participants into cohorts using their self-reported clinical history. Clones were read by immunoSEQ multiplex PCR, and TCRdb kept only the in-frame ones, dropping some. The table has approximately 180,000 clones, about 90% seen once. This clone has a single count. Germline lookup yields CDR1 SGDLS and CDR2 YYNGEE. Trimming shortened V by 4 bases and J by 6 bases, and 19 bases separated the two germline ends. The CDR3 extends over 15 amino acids. The material sequenced was PBMCs or T cells enriched from blood (not recorded which). This clonotype originated in a human donor with acute COVID-19. The donor label of this sample is uncertain. The chain links TRBV9 to TRBJ1-1, with D perhaps TRBD1 (6 bases). The CDR3 is CASSSPLGGSAEAFF. The CDR3 DNA reads as TGTGCCAGCAGCTCACCGTTAGGGGGTTCGGCTGAAGCTTTCTTT.